A single sample gave rise to the 14 T cell receptor beta chains below, sequenced in a study of blood T cell repertoires in COVID-19. Produced via immunoSEQ multiplex PCR; TCRdb's table is partial and in-frame only. The data contain about 69,000 clones, around 89% of them seen just once; the ten biggest clones take up about 4.9%. Sequenced sample: peripheral blood. The receptors were gathered from a man aged 45-60 years with acute or convalescent COVID-19.

This clone was seen just once. V is TRBV15 and J is TRBJ2-7; 9 positions match TRBD2. This CDR3 has 14 residues. CDR1 and CDR2 from the germline V gene are LNHNV and YYDKDF (reference sequence). V was pared by 2 bases and J by 3 bases, with 2 bases of the junction left unmatched. CDR3 amino acids: CATSRLAGNYEQYF. The CDR3 region has the DNA TGTGCCACCAGCAGACTAGCGGGAAACTACGAGCAGTACTTC.

The chain links TRBV3-1 (or the pseudogene TRBV3-2) to TRBJ1-4; no clear D. This CDR3 spans 12 amino acids. With 4 bases removed from V and 3 bases from J, the gap between germline ends came to 3 bases. Germline-derived CDR1 and CDR2 are LGHDT and YNNKEL (reference sequence). CDR3 loop: CASSRANEKLFF. The CDR3, as DNA: TGTGCCAGCAGCCGAGCTAATGAAAAACTGTTTTTT.

In this sample, this clone turned up once. The chain combines TRBV6-5 with TRBJ2-3; D remains unclear. Between the trimmed V and J ends, which lost 7 bases and 2 bases, there was a span of 13 bases. Germline CDR1 and CDR2: MNHEY and SVGAGI. The CDR3 has 14 residues. The CDR3 nucleotides are TGTGCCAGCACCGGAGCCGGGTCCACAGATACGCAGTATTTT. This translates into CASTGAGSTDTQYF.

V is TRBV29-1 and J is TRBJ2-7; the D gene is possibly TRBD2 (6 bases). The germline V gene has CDR1 SQVTM and CDR2 ANQGSEA. The germline V and J ends were trimmed by 5 bases and 5 bases, with 16 bases remaining between them. The CDR3 extends over 13 amino acids. CDR3 nucleotides: TGCAGCGTTATTAGGCAGGGAGGCCACGAGCAGTACTTC. Amino acid sequence: CSVIRQGGHEQYF.

The DNA for the CDR3 is TGTGCCAGCAGCAAAGAGGACTTCGGAAACACCATATATTTT. Amino acids: CASSKEDFGNTIYF. The chain uses TRBV21-1 and TRBJ1-3. TRBV21-1 is a recognized pseudogene. The CDR3 length is 14 residues.

The V call is TRBV5-1, the J call TRBJ2-3; TRBD2 matches 10 bases. Per the germline V gene, CDR1 is SGHRS and CDR2 is YFSETQ. There are 16 residues in the CDR3. J lost 0 bases, V lost 4 bases, and 5 bases had no gene match. The CDR3 coding sequence is TGCGCCAGCAGCCCCCGGACTAGCGGCAGCACAGATACGCAGTATTTT. Its protein product is CASSPRTSGSTDTQYF.

The rearrangement uses TRBV18 and TRBJ2-5, with D possibly TRBD1 on 6 matching bases. Looked up from germline, CDR1 is KGHSH and CDR2 is LQKENI. The CDR3 spans 15 residues. Trimming took off 1 base at V and 2 bases at J, with 11 bases between the two ends. CDR3 amino acids: CASSPRTEPQETQYF. CDR3 nucleotides: TGTGCCAGCTCACCACGGACAGAACCACAAGAGACCCAGTACTTC. Filled out from reference TRBV18 and TRBJ2-5, the complete variable domain reads NAGVMQNPRHLVRRRGQEARLRCSPMKGHSHVYWYRQLPEEGLKFMVYLQKENIIDESGMPKERFSAEFPKEGPSILRIQQVVRGDSAAYFCASSPRTEPQETQYFGPGTRLLVL.

The chain joins TRBV10-3 to TRBJ2-7; 9 bases align to TRBD1. CDR1 is ENHRY, CDR2 SYGVKD, per germline. V dropped 8 bases and J dropped 6; count of bases not matched to a gene: 14. This CDR3 contains 15 residues. CDR3 coding DNA: TGTGCCATCTGGGACAGGGCCCAGCCCTCATTCGAGCAGTACTTC. Translated, it gives CAIWDRAQPSFEQYF.

This chain joins TRBV7-9 and TRBJ1-4, with 7 positions matching TRBD1. Trimming took 5 bases from V and 5 from J; bases not matched to a gene: 8. This CDR3 contains 15 residues. The germline gives CDR1 SEHNR, CDR2 FQNEAQ (reference sequence). CDR3 DNA: TGTGCCAGCAGCATCACACAGGGGACCAATGAAAAACTGTTTTTT. This codes for CASSITQGTNEKLFF.

The count of this clone is one. The chain joins TRBV29-1 to TRBJ2-7; 11 nucleotides align to TRBD1. Germline lookup yields CDR1 SQVTM and CDR2 ANQGSEA. J was trimmed by 6 bases and V by 7 bases; bases with no gene match: 5. The CDR3 has 12 residues. For the CDR3, the DNA is TGCAGCGGGGGACAGGGGGAATCCGAGCAGTACTTC. Protein: CSGGQGESEQYF.

The chain combines TRBV7-9 with TRBJ2-5; D is possibly TRBD1 (6 bases). Deletions cut 5 bases from V and 4 bases from J, with 17 bases between. This CDR3 spans 15 amino acids. CDR1 and CDR2 (germline): SEHNR, FQNEAQ (reference sequence). The DNA of the CDR3 is TGTGCCAGCAGCCGGGTGGGTGGGGGCGCAGAGACCCAGTACTTC. Amino acid sequence: CASSRVGGGAETQYF.

J is TRBJ2-5 and V is TRBV2; tentative D call: TRBD1 (7 bases). The CDR3 length is 15 residues. Germline-derived CDR1 and CDR2 are SNHLY and FYNNEI. Trimming stripped 6 bases from V and 5 bases from J, with 19 bases between. This CDR3 is CASSERSGGTETQYF. In DNA form, the CDR3 reads TGTGCCAGCAGCGAACGGTCAGGGGGGACGGAGACCCAGTACTTC.

This chain uses TRBV21-1 with TRBJ2-1; the tabulated D call, TRBD2, remains unverified against the DNA. TRBV21-1 is labeled a pseudogene. The CDR3 is 16 residues long. Here the CDR3 DNA reads TGTGCCAGCAGCAAAGGGCGGGAGGTGTCCTACAATGAGCAGTTCTTC. This encodes CASSKGREVSYNEQFF.

This sequence joins TRBV5-1 and TRBJ2-1; D is unresolved. Looked up from germline, CDR1 is SGHRS and CDR2 is YFSETQ. This CDR3 spans 14 amino acids. The ends were cut back, 0 bases at V and 4 bases at J, with 8 bases in the middle. CDR3: CASSLAPEYNEQFF. CDR3 in DNA: TGCGCCAGCAGCTTGGCCCCCGAGTACAATGAGCAGTTCTTC.